This T cell receptor beta chain was sequenced during a study of T cell responses to AZD1222 COVID-19 vaccine. Study-wide points: Within unmutated variant regions lay the reported targets of nearly half of spike-specific TCRs.

On this clone itself: The antigen is undetermined.

This CDR3 is built from 14 residues. With 5 bases removed from V and 7 bases from J, the gap between germline ends came to 12 bases. Germline assignment: CDR1 MNHEY and CDR2 SMNVEV (reference sequence). Some clones are missing from TCRdb's copy, which holds only in-frame ones; the method was immunoSEQ multiplex PCR. This table holds approximately 170,000 clones, around nine tenths found once. Sequencing was performed on peripheral blood, taken on day 0 of AZD1222 vaccination. The TCR comes from an adult in good health. The chain couples TRBV27 to TRBJ1-6; the D gene is possibly TRBD1 (5 bases). The CDR3 DNA is TGTGCCAGCAGTCAGGGAGGTGTGAATTCACCCCTCCACTTT. Translation: CASSQGGVNSPLHF.